This TCR beta chain was retrieved from a study of blood T cell repertoires in COVID-19. In the study overall: T cells, B-cell-depleted T cells, or PBMCs provided the cDNA or gDNA that served as material.

Methods used by the authors: Reference gene primers were amplified, and this amplification served to estimate nucleated cell counts. Produced via immunoSEQ multiplex PCR; TCRdb's table is partial and in-frame only. The V and J calls and clone size were taken over from that table, and D and trimming were inferred from the DNA. The table shows a few hundred thousand clones, with around 86% occurring only once. The CDR3 length is 16 residues. CDR1 is SGHRS and CDR2 is YFSETQ in the germline V gene. The V segment lost 2 bases and the J segment 2 bases; nucleotides outside the gene matches: 3. The specimen sequenced was PBMCs or T cells enriched from blood (not recorded which). This clonotype was obtained from a woman aged 45-65 years who had recovered from COVID-19. The chain combines TRBV5-1 with TRBJ2-2, with 10 bases identical to TRBD2. The CDR3 reads CASSLASGSNTGELFF. The CDR3 DNA is TGCGCCAGCAGCTTAGCTAGCGGGAGCAACACCGGGGAGCTGTTTTTT.